This TCR beta chain was retrieved from a study of regulatory T cells in long-lasting Graves disease. Sample time point: newly diagnosed GD, antithyroid drugs for less than 3 months. PBMCs provided the RNA from which the TCR library was made. Patients were enrolled at an endocrinology department in Xi'an, China. There are a few counts of this clonotype. This CDR3 region has 15 residues. Germline trimming cut 4 bases from V and 4 bases from J; bases unmatched to any gene: 5. The germline V gene has CDR1 LNHDA and CDR2 SQIVND (reference sequence). HTBI primers from iRepertoire and Arm-PCR of CDR3 regions yielded the TCR beta libraries. TCRdb analysed the multiplex PCR reads with MiXCR anew, one entry per CDR3 protein. The sample yields 560,000 or so distinct CDR3 sequences, 15% to 20% seen once. This sample also appeared in a second study, on T cells in Graves' hyperthyroidism and ophthalmopathy.

The sequences come from peripheral blood mononuclear cells (PBMCs), collected at new diagnosis, from a patient treated with antithyroid drugs. The chain joins TRBV19 to TRBJ1-5; 9 bases line up with TRBD1. This sequence was found in a young man with Graves disease. The CDR3, as DNA: TGTGCCAGTAGTAGGGACAGGGCCTTGAATCAGCCCCAGCATTTT. It yields the protein CASSRDRALNQPQHF.